The rows below give T cell receptor beta chains drawn from one sample of a study of cytomegalovirus exposure and HLA in healthy donors. TCRdb's copy holds only in-frame clones and misses some; the assay was immunoSEQ multiplex PCR. The sample includes some 90,000 clones, 65% to 75% seen only once; the top ten take about 14%. Specimen: PBMCs. The receptors come from a woman between 65 and 79 years old in good health and CMV-seropositive. CDR3s include the opening cysteine and the closing phenylalanine or tryptophan. A D gene is named only where the DNA matches it firmly. Clone size appears in some rows only: once, few, many, or a class for an expanded clone.

abundance,d_gene,v_gene,j_gene,len,CDR3nt,CDR3aa
.,TRBD1,TRBV27,TRBJ1-5,15,TGTGCCAGCAGTCCGGGACAGAATAGCAATCAGCCCCAGCATTTT,CASSPGQNSNQPQHF
.,TRBD1,TRBV5-1,TRBJ2-5,15,TGCGCCAGCAGCTTGGGGACAGGGGGCGAGGAGACCCAGTACTTC,CASSLGTGGEETQYF
.,.,TRBV12-5,TRBJ2-1,15,TGTGCTAGTGGTTTGGTAACGAGCAGGGACAATGAGCAGTTCTTC,CASGLVTSRDNEQFF
.,TRBD2,TRBV28,TRBJ2-3,17,TGTGCCAGCACTCCCACGGGACTAGCGTCTAGCACAGATACGCAGTATTTT,CASTPTGLASSTDTQYF
once,TRBD1,TRBV11-2,TRBJ1-1,17,TGTGCCAGCAGCCCGGGCAGGACAGGGGGCTACGACACTGAAGCTTTCTTT,CASSPGRTGGYDTEAFF
.,.,TRBV7-8,TRBJ2-1,13,TGTGCCAGCAGGTCTAATTCCTACAATGAGCAGTTCTTC,CASRSNSYNEQFF
.,.,TRBV2,TRBJ2-2,13,TGTGCCAGCAGTCAGGGTTTCACCGGGGAGCTGTTTTTT,CASSQGFTGELFF
.,.,TRBV12-5,TRBJ2-1,11,TGTGCTAGTGGTCGTCACAATGAGCAGTTCTTC,CASGRHNEQFF
.,TRBD1,TRBV10-3,TRBJ2-1,16,TGTGCCATCAGTGAGGCCGGGACAGGGCTGGGCAATGAGCAGTTCTTC,CAISEAGTGLGNEQFF
.,.,TRBV28,TRBJ1-4,13,TGTGCCAGCACCTCCGGGGTCTTAGCAAAACAGTTTTTT,CASTSGVLAKQFF
.,TRBD2,TRBV28,TRBJ2-3,18,TGTGCCAGCAGTTTAAGGGGAGTACTAGCGGGGGATCCAGATACGCAGTATTTT,CASSLRGVLAGDPDTQYF
.,TRBD1,TRBV5-1,TRBJ1-5,17,TGCGCCAGCAGCTACGGACAGGGAATCATAAAGGATCAGCCCCAGCATTTT,CASSYGQGIIKDQPQHF
.,TRBD1,TRBV29-1,TRBJ2-4,14,TGCAGCGCTAGAACAGGGGGCGCCTTTTACATTCAGTACTTC,CSARTGGAFYIQYF
.,TRBD1,TRBV7-6,TRBJ2-7,15,TGTGCCTGCAGCTTAGGGACAGGCAGTGCCGACGAGCAGTACTTC,CACSLGTGSADEQYF
.,.,TRBV28,TRBJ2-7,13,TGTGCCAGCAGTTCGGCGGGGTCCCACGAGCAGTACTTC,CASSSAGSHEQYF
.,.,TRBV11-2,TRBJ1-4,15,TGTGCCAGCAGCTTAGGTACATCCCCTAATGAAAAACTGTTTTTT,CASSLGTSPNEKLFF
few,.,TRBV5-1,TRBJ2-1,13,TGCGCCAGCAGAGGGGGGGCTAGTGATGAGCAGTTCTTC,CASRGGASDEQFF
.,.,TRBV19,TRBJ2-7,14,TGTGCCAGTAGTATATCGGGGAGCTCCTACGAGCAGTACTTC,CASSISGSSYEQYF
.,TRBD2,TRBV6-6,TRBJ2-2,16,TGTGCCAGCAGTCCGCACCTAGCGGGGGTGACCGGGGAGCTGTTTTTT,CASSPHLAGVTGELFF
.,.,TRBV6-1,TRBJ1-2,15,TGTGCCAGCAGTGAAGCTCCAGGGGCTAACTATGGCTACACCTTC,CASSEAPGANYGYTF
.,.,TRBV5-4,TRBJ1-1,14,TGTGCCAGCAGCTTCCGGCAGGGGAACACTGAAGCTTTCTTT,CASSFRQGNTEAFF
.,TRBD1,TRBV10-1,TRBJ2-7,15,TGCGCCAGCAGTCCGGGGGGACAGGGGTTGCACGAGCAGTACTTC,CASSPGGQGLHEQYF
.,.,TRBV30,TRBJ1-2,13,TGTGCCTGGGGGGCCTGGGAAGGGGATGGCTACACCTTC,CAWGAWEGDGYTF
medium-sized,.,TRBV6-1,TRBJ2-7,17,TGTGCCAGCAGTGAAATGAGTTTCTCTATGGAGATCTACGAGCAGTACTTC,CASSEMSFSMEIYEQYF
once,.,TRBV29-1,TRBJ2-6,14,TGCAGCGTTGAGGTAGGGGCTGGGGCCAACGTCCTGACTTTC,CSVEVGAGANVLTF
.,TRBD2,TRBV5-1,TRBJ2-7,16,TGCGCCAGCAGCTTGGGAGCGGGGGCAGGCGGAAGGGAGCAGTACTTC,CASSLGAGAGGREQYF
.,.,TRBV5-6,TRBJ1-5,15,TGTGCCAGCAGCTATGGACAGCGAGAGGGGCAGCCCCAGCATTTT,CASSYGQREGQPQHF
.,TRBD2,TRBV4-1,TRBJ2-4,18,TGCGCCAGCAGCCACCCCCCGGGACTAGGCGTAGCCAAAAACATTCAGTACTTC,CASSHPPGLGVAKNIQYF
.,TRBD1,TRBV6-1,TRBJ1-6,14,TGTGCCAGCAGCATGGGACAGGGAAATTCACCCCTCCACTTT,CASSMGQGNSPLHF
.,.,TRBV4-3,TRBJ2-5,16,TGCGCCAGCAGCCAAGAGTGGTCGGGGGGCAGAGAGACCCAGTACTTC,CASSQEWSGGRETQYF
.,TRBD1,TRBV30,TRBJ2-7,15,TGTGCCTGGAGGCCAGCAGGGGGCAGCTCCTACGAGCAGTACTTC,CAWRPAGGSSYEQYF
once,.,TRBV21-1,TRBJ2-3,13,TGTGCCAGCAACCGGGACTCCACAGATACGCAGTATTTT,CASNRDSTDTQYF
.,.,TRBV5-1,TRBJ2-7,13,TGCGCCAGCAGCCGGACAGCTCATTACGAGCAGTACTTC,CASSRTAHYEQYF
.,.,TRBV6-5,TRBJ1-2,13,TGTGCCAGCAGGACAGACTCTAACTATGGCTACACCTTC,CASRTDSNYGYTF
.,.,TRBV6-6,TRBJ1-4,15,TGTGCCAGCAGTTACTTCGGTGCAACTAATGAAAAACTGTTTTTT,CASSYFGATNEKLFF
few,TRBD2,TRBV5-1,TRBJ2-3,15,TGCGCCAGCAGCTTGTACGGGACTAGCGGGGATACGCAGTATTTT,CASSLYGTSGDTQYF
.,TRBD2,TRBV19,TRBJ2-1,15,TGTGCCAGTACTGCAGCGGGGACCTCCTACAATGAGCAGTTCTTC,CASTAAGTSYNEQFF
.,TRBD1,TRBV5-4,TRBJ1-2,15,TGTGCCAGCAGCTCCTGGCGGGGACAGCCCTATGGCTACACCTTC,CASSSWRGQPYGYTF
.,TRBD2,TRBV2,TRBJ2-5,19,TGTGCCAGCAGTGAAGCGCTTTCACTTAGCGGGGGCAACCAAGAGACCCAGTACTTC,CASSEALSLSGGNQETQYF
.,TRBD2,TRBV19,TRBJ2-7,15,TGTGCCAGTACCCCGGGACTAAGGAGTTCCTACGAGCAGTACTTC,CASTPGLRSSYEQYF
.,.,TRBV2,TRBJ2-7,13,TGTGCCAGCAGTGAGGGACTGCGATACGAGCAGTACTTC,CASSEGLRYEQYF
.,.,TRBV9,TRBJ1-5,14,TGTGCCAGCAGCGTAGACGGAAGGGGTCAGCCCCAGCATTTT,CASSVDGRGQPQHF
.,.,TRBV5-1,TRBJ1-4,15,TGCGCCAGCAGCTTGGCCGGAAGGGGGAGCGAAAAACTGTTTTTT,CASSLAGRGSEKLFF
.,.,TRBV7-7,TRBJ1-1,13,TGTGCTAGCAGCTTAGAAGCGAACACTGAAGCTTTCTTT,CASSLEANTEAFF
.,.,TRBV19,TRBJ2-2,14,TGTGCCAGTACCGGAAAGCGGCTAACCGGGGAGCTGTTTTTT,CASTGKRLTGELFF